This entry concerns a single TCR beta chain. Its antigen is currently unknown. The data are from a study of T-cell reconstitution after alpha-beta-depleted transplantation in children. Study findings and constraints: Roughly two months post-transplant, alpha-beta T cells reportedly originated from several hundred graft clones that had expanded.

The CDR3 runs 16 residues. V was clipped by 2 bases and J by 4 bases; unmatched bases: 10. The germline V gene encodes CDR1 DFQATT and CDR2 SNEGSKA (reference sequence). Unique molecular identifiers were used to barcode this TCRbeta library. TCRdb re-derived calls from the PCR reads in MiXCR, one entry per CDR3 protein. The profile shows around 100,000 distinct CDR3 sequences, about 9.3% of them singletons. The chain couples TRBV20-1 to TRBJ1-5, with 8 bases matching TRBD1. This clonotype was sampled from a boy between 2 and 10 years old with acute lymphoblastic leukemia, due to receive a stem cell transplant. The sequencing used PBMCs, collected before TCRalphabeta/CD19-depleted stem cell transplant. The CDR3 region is CSARSSRDRKNQPQHF. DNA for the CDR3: TGCAGTGCTAGATCGTCCCGGGACAGGAAGAATCAGCCCCAGCATTTT.